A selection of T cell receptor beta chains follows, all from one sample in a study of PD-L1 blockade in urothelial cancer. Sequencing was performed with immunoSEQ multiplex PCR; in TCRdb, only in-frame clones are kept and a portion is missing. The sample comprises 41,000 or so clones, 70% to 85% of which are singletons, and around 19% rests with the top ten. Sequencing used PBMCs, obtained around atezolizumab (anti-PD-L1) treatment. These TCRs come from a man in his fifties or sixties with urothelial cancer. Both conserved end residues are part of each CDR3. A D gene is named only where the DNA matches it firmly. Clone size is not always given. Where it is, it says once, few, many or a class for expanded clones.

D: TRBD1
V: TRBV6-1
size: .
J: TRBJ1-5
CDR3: CASSELADRVSGNQPQHF
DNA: TGTGCCAGCAGTGAATTGGCGGACAGGGTTTCGGGCAATCAGCCCCAGCATTTT

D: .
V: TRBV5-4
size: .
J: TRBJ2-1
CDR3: CASSRGGGAGEQFF
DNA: TGTGCCAGCAGCCGTGGTGGAGGGGCGGGTGAGCAGTTCTTC

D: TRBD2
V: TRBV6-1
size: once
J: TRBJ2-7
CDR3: CASSEYRGGSSRSSYEQYF
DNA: TGTGCCAGCAGTGAATATCGGGGGGGGTCCTCCCGAAGCTCCTACGAGCAGTACTTC

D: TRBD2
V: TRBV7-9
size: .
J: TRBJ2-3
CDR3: CASSPGLAGYTQYF
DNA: TGTGCCAGCAGCCCGGGACTAGCGGGGTATACGCAGTATTTT

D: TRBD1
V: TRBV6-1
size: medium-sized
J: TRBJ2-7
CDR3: CASTSDRGWLYEQYF
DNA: TGTGCCAGCACCTCGGACAGGGGGTGGCTGTACGAGCAGTACTTC

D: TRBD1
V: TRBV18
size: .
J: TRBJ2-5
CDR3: CASSRRQGADEGLETQYF
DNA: TGTGCCAGCTCACGCCGACAGGGGGCGGATGAGGGCTTGGAGACCCAGTACTTC

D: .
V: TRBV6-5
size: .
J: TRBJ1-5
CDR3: CASSYSRLQPQHF
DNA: TGTGCCAGCAGTTACAGCAGGTTGCAGCCCCAGCATTTT

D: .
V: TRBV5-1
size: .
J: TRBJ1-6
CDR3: CASSWGDSPLHF
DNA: TGCGCCAGCAGCTGGGGGGATTCACCCCTCCACTTT

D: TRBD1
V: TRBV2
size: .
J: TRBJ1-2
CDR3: CASTGPRTGYGYTF
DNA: TGTGCCAGCACCGGACCTAGGACAGGCTATGGCTACACCTTC

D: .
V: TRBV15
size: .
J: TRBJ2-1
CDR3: CATSRGIGSQRNEQFF
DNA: TGTGCCACCAGCAGAGGGATAGGGTCCCAGCGGAATGAGCAGTTCTTC

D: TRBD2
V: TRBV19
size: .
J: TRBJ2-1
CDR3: CASSIGASGGSLSSYNEQFF
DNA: TGTGCCAGTAGTATAGGGGCTAGCGGGGGATCACTGAGCTCCTACAATGAGCAGTTCTTC

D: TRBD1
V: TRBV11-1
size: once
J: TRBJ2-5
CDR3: CASRDRVGETQYF
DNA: TGTGCCAGCCGAGACAGGGTCGGAGAGACCCAGTACTTC

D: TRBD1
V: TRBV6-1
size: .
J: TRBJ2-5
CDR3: CASSEGAPQRGPGETQYF
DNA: TGTGCCAGCAGTGAGGGGGCCCCCCAAAGGGGGCCGGGAGAGACCCAGTACTTC

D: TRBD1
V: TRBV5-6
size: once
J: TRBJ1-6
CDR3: CASRPEGRTGASPLHF
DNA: TGTGCCAGCAGACCGGAAGGAAGGACAGGGGCTTCACCCCTCCACTTT

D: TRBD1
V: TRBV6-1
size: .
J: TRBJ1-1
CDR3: CASSVLDRADTEAFF
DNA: TGTGCCAGCAGTGTTCTTGACAGGGCGGACACTGAAGCTTTCTTT

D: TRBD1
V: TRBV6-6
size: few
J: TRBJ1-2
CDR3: CASDPRTGFNYGYTF
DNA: TGTGCCAGCGACCCGCGGACAGGGTTCAACTATGGCTACACCTTC

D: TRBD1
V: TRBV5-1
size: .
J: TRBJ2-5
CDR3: CASSPGTGAKETQYF
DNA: TGCGCCAGCAGCCCAGGGACAGGCGCCAAAGAGACCCAGTACTTC

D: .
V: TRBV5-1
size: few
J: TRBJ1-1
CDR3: CASSLGPGAGTEAFF
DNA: TGCGCCAGCAGCTTGGGGCCAGGGGCCGGCACTGAAGCTTTCTTT

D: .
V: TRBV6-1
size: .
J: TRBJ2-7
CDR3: CASTNDRSSYEQYF
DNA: TGTGCCAGCACCAATGACAGGAGCTCCTACGAGCAGTACTTC

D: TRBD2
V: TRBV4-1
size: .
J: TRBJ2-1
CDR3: CASSQVANGASGENNEQFF
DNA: TGCGCCAGCAGCCAAGTTGCCAATGGGGCTAGCGGAGAGAACAATGAGCAGTTCTTC

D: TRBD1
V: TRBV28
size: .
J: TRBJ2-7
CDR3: CASSFISDRAHEQYF
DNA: TGTGCCAGCAGTTTCATTTCAGACAGGGCACACGAGCAGTACTTC

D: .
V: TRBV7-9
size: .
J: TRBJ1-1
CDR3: CASSLGGGDGEAFF
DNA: TGTGCCAGCAGCTTAGGAGGAGGAGATGGGGAAGCTTTCTTT

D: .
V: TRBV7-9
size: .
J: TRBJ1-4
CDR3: CASSSGESTNEKLFF
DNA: TGTGCCAGCAGCTCCGGGGAGAGTACTAATGAAAAACTGTTTTTT

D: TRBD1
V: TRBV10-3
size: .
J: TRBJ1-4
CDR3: CAISESRTGGEKLFF
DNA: TGTGCCATCAGTGAGTCCCGGACAGGGGGAGAAAAACTGTTTTTT

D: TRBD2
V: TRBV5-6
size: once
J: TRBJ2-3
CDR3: CASSRPWGLAGAGTDTQYF
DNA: TGTGCCAGCAGCCGCCCGTGGGGACTAGCGGGGGCTGGCACAGATACGCAGTATTTT

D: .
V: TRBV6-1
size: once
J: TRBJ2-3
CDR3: CASSSRGPATDTQYF
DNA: TGTGCCAGCAGCAGCCGGGGTCCAGCCACAGATACGCAGTATTTT

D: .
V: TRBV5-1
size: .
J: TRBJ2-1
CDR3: CASSPGLSSYNEQFF
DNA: TGCGCCAGCAGCCCCGGACTATCTTCCTACAATGAGCAGTTCTTC

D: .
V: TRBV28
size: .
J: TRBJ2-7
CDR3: CASSFGGDAYEQYF
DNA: TGTGCCAGCAGTTTTGGAGGGGACGCCTACGAGCAGTACTTC

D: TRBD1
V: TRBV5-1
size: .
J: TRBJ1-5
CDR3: CASSDGTGGNQPQHF
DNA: TGCGCCAGCAGCGACGGGACAGGGGGGAATCAGCCCCAGCATTTT